This T cell receptor (beta chain) was identified during a study of cytomegalovirus exposure and HLA in healthy donors. TCRdb keeps only in-frame clones here, not all; method: immunoSEQ multiplex PCR. The table has about 240,000 clones, around 88% seen once. Germline V lookup: CDR1 SGHDN, CDR2 FVKESK. The V segment lost 0 bases and the J segment 5 bases; nucleotides outside the gene matches: 17. The CDR3 is 20 amino acids. This clone was seen more than once but under ten times. The chain uses TRBV14 and TRBJ2-7, with 12 bases that match TRBD2. This TCR came from a woman aged 30 to 39 in good health and CMV-seropositive. Sequencing was performed on PBMCs. The CDR3 nucleotides read TGTGCCAGCAGCCAAGATTACAGGGGACTAGCGGGTGTACTCGATAACGAGCAGTACTTC. Translation: CASSQDYRGLAGVLDNEQYF. The full variable domain, in which reference TRBV14 and TRBJ2-7 provide the parts outside the CDR3, is EAGVTQFPSHSVIEKGQTVTLRCDPISGHDNLYWYRRVMGKEIKFLLHFVKESKQDESGMPNNRFLAERTGGTYSTLKVQPAELEDSGVYFCASSQDYRGLAGVLDNEQYFGPGTRLTVT.